These 26 T cell receptor beta chains were sequenced from one sample in a study of Ad26.COV2.S vaccination and SARS-CoV-2 variants. Measured with immunoSEQ multiplex PCR; TCRdb has only the in-frame clones, and not every one. The sample comprises approximately 300,000 clones, roughly 86% of which are singletons, and approximately 1.9% rests with the top ten. Treatment specified: around 19 received Ad26.COV2.S at low or high dose, single or two shots; about 5 received placebo; per-sample allocation not given. Following the first vaccine or placebo injection, samples were taken on day 63. The input for sequencing was peripheral blood, taken in a trial of Ad26.COV2.S vaccine versus placebo. The receptor set was obtained from a person aged 18-65 years who received the Ad26.COV2.S COVID-19 vaccine or a placebo.

V is TRBV6-5 and J is TRBJ1-3; maybe TRBD1 (6 bases). Germline-derived CDR1 and CDR2 are MNHEY and SVGAGI. The CDR3 runs to 15 residues. Trimming removed 6 bases from V and 3 bases from J, with 15 bases in between. CDR3: CASSLTGPVGNTIYF. The CDR3 DNA reads TGTGCCAGCAGCCTAACAGGGCCTGTTGGAAACACCATATATTTT.

J is TRBJ2-4 and V is TRBV19, with D maybe TRBD1 (5 bases). CDR3 length: 15 residues. Germline CDR1 LNHDA, CDR2 SQIVND (reference sequence). Trimming pared 4 bases from V and 0 bases from J, leaving 10 bases between. CDR3 sequence reads: CASSSLTVAKNIQYF. CDR3 nucleotides: TGTGCCAGTAGTAGCCTGACAGTAGCCAAAAACATTCAGTACTTC.

This sequence joins TRBV7-9 and TRBJ1-2, with D possibly being TRBD1 (6 bases). Trimming took 5 bases from V and 4 from J, leaving 26 bases between them. The V gene's germline CDR1 is SEHNR and CDR2 FQNEAQ (reference sequence). The length of the CDR3 is 18 residues. Here the CDR3 DNA reads TGTGCCAGCAGCCACCAGGGGCAGGGAAAGGTTTCAAGCTATGGCTACACCTTC. It translates to CASSHQGQGKVSSYGYTF.

The chain carries TRBV15 and TRBJ2-7; D could derive from TRBD1 or TRBD2 (5 bases each). From germline, CDR1 is LNHNV and CDR2 YYDKDF (reference sequence). The CDR3 covers 14 residues. V lost 0 bases, J lost 5 bases, and 11 bases lay in between. CDR3 DNA: TGTGCCACCAGCAGAGATCCCGGGACCCACGAGCAGTACTTC. As protein: CATSRDPGTHEQYF.

This clone was detected once. V is TRBV7-2 and J is TRBJ1-2; D is ambiguous. V lost 1 base, J lost 3 bases, and 9 bases lay in between. CDR3 length: 14 amino acids. The germline CDR1 and CDR2 sequences are SGHTA and FQGNSA. The CDR3 spells CASSLGGEYYGYTF. CDR3 bases: TGTGCCAGCAGCTTAGGCGGGGAGTACTATGGCTACACCTTC.

This chain links TRBV6-5 with TRBJ2-3; TRBD1 is a possible D gene (6 bases). This CDR3 region has 15 residues. V lost 6 bases and J 0 bases, leaving 13 bases between the germline ends. Germline V gene lookup returns CDR1 MNHEY and CDR2 SVGAGI. The CDR3 DNA follows: TGTGCCAGCAGAAGACAGGCGATTAGCACAGATACGCAGTATTTT. The encoded protein is CASRRQAISTDTQYF.

The CDR3 DNA sequence: TGTGCCAGCAGCACCGGGACGACCATTAATGGCTACACCTTC. It encodes CASSTGTTINGYTF. The gene calls are TRBV5-4 and TRBJ1-2, with a tentative D call TRBD1 (5 bases). Germline V gene sequence: CDR1 SGHNT, CDR2 YYREEE (reference sequence). The CDR3 is made up of 14 amino acids. V was trimmed by 4 bases and J by 6 bases, leaving 16 bases between them.

This chain links TRBV7-2 with TRBJ2-1; 8 bases agree with TRBD2. The CDR3 has 16 residues. Trimming took 3 bases from V and 0 from J; bases not matched to a gene: 4. In germline, CDR1 is SGHTA, CDR2 FQGNSA. The CDR3 loop is CASSFQLAVSYNEQFF. Written as DNA, the CDR3 is TGTGCCAGCAGCTTCCAACTAGCGGTCTCCTACAATGAGCAGTTCTTC.

The genes are TRBV10-1 and TRBJ1-1; D might be TRBD1 (6 bases). The CDR3 runs 14 residues. Trimming shortened V by 2 bases and J by 7 bases, and 14 bases separated the two germline ends. The germline CDR1 and CDR2 sequences are WNHNN and SYGVQD (reference sequence). CDR3 DNA: TGCGCCAGCAGTGAGACACAGGGTGGGAGTGAAGCTTTCTTT. The encoded protein is CASSETQGGSEAFF.

The chain is built from TRBV6-5 and TRBJ1-2; 8 bases are a match to TRBD1. The CDR3 loop spans 15 amino acids. The V segment lost 2 bases and the J segment 3 bases; nucleotides outside the gene matches: 5. Germline CDR1 is MNHEY and CDR2 is SVGAGI. The CDR3 sequence: CASSYPRGLDYGYTF. The DNA for the CDR3 is TGTGCCAGCAGTTACCCCAGGGGGCTTGACTATGGCTACACCTTC.

As regards this clone: Distinct nucleotide sequences in the sample also encode this CDR3. The genes are TRBV12-3 or TRBV12-4 and TRBJ2-5, with unresolved D. Trimming left V 3 bases short and J 5 bases short, with 4 bases between. The CDR3 length is 11 residues. The CDR3 DNA follows: TGTGCCAGCAGTTTCGGCGAGACCCAGTACTTC. Protein sequence: CASSFGETQYF.

The rearrangement uses TRBV7-8 and TRBJ2-3, with TRBD2 matching over 10 bases. Germline CDR1 and CDR2: SGHVS and FQNEAQ. The CDR3 covers 16 residues. J lost 4 bases, V lost 6 bases, and 10 bases had no gene match. CDR3 amino acids: CASRKRGGLGADTQYF. The CDR3 nucleotides are TGTGCCAGCAGAAAGCGGGGGGGCCTGGGAGCAGATACGCAGTATTTT. Full variable domain (rest looked up from reference TRBV7-8 and TRBJ2-3): GAGVSQSPRYKVAKRGQDVALRCDPISGHVSLFWYQQALGQGPEFLTYFQNEAQLDKSGLPSDRFFAERPEGSVSTLKIQRTQQEDSAVYLCASRKRGGLGADTQYFGPGTRLTVL.

The CDR3 loop reads CASSQEGALGRKRVYGYTF. CDR3 DNA: TGTGCCAGCAGCCAAGAGGGGGCCTTGGGACGGAAAAGGGTCTATGGCTACACCTTC. The rearrangement uses TRBV14 and TRBJ1-2, with a weak D call TRBD1 (6 bases). Germline CDR1 is SGHDN and CDR2 is FVKESK. This CDR3 contains 19 residues. V gave up 0 bases and J gave up 4 bases, with 24 bases separating them.

V usage is TRBV7-2 and J usage is TRBJ2-3; 13 bases align to TRBD2. Germline CDR1 is SGHTA and CDR2 is FQGNSA. The V gene end was trimmed by 0 bases and the J gene end by 7 bases; junction bases not matched to a gene: 10. This CDR3 region has 18 residues. CDR3 protein: CASSLAAIGLAGANTQYF. The DNA of the CDR3 is TGTGCCAGCAGCTTAGCGGCGATCGGACTAGCGGGGGCAAATACGCAGTATTTT.

The chain carries TRBV19 and TRBJ1-2, with D unresolved. CDR3 length: 17 residues. V was trimmed by 5 bases and J by 4 bases, leaving 23 bases between them. Germline loops: CDR1 LNHDA, CDR2 SQIVND (reference sequence). The CDR3 loop reads CASSENVGGNPLYGYTF. As DNA, the CDR3 is TGTGCCAGTAGTGAGAATGTAGGAGGGAATCCACTCTATGGCTACACCTTC.

The chain combines TRBV7-9 with TRBJ1-2, with 7 bases aligning to TRBD1. With V trimmed by 5 bases and J by 2 bases, 5 bases remained unmatched. CDR3 size: 14 residues. The germline V gene has CDR1 SEHNR and CDR2 FQNEAQ (reference sequence). The CDR3 region has the DNA TGTGCCAGCAGCGCCATGACAGGGAACTATGGCTACACCTTC. Translated, it gives CASSAMTGNYGYTF.

The chain is built from TRBV3-1 (or the pseudogene TRBV3-2) and TRBJ1-4, with D uncertain. V was pared by 2 bases and J by 6 bases, with 13 bases between. In germline, CDR1 is LGHDT, CDR2 YNNKEL (reference sequence). The CDR3 loop spans 15 amino acids. CDR3 protein: CASSQMEGGHEKLFF. The CDR3 DNA follows: TGTGCCAGCAGCCAAATGGAAGGAGGGCATGAAAAACTGTTTTTT.

V and J are TRBV12-3 or TRBV12-4 and TRBJ2-5; no definite D call. Deletions cut 5 bases from V and 7 bases from J, with 14 bases between. This CDR3 is built from 13 residues. The CDR3 here is CASSKGTRGTQYF. The DNA for the CDR3 is TGTGCCAGCAGTAAGGGAACGAGAGGGACCCAGTACTTC.

Concerning this clone: At the DNA level, this CDR3 is encoded by other sequences in the same sample as well. The chain couples TRBV5-1 to TRBJ2-3; D ambiguous. From germline, CDR1 is SGHRS and CDR2 YFSETQ. This CDR3 contains 12 residues. V was shortened by 2 bases and J by 4 bases, with 5 bases between the two germline ends. The CDR3 loop reads CASSLPSDTQYF. As DNA, the CDR3 is TGCGCCAGCAGCTTACCCTCAGATACGCAGTATTTT.

The rearrangement uses TRBV18 and TRBJ1-1; D unclear. Germline V gives CDR1 KGHSH, CDR2 LQKENI. This CDR3 has 15 residues. Trimming took 3 bases from V and 2 from J, leaving 13 bases between them. In DNA form, the CDR3 reads TGTGCCAGCTCACCTGCCCTAGGATCTAACACTGAAGCTTTCTTT. This translates into CASSPALGSNTEAFF.

The J gene is TRBJ2-7, the V gene TRBV5-6; unclear D gene. V gave up 2 bases and J gave up 6 bases, with 9 bases separating them. Germline CDR1 reads SGHDT; CDR2 reads YYEEEE. This CDR3 has 12 amino acids. The CDR3 nucleotides are TGTGCCAGCAGCTTAGCCGAGTCCGAGCAGTACTTC. Translating it yields CASSLAESEQYF.

This sequence joins TRBV4-3 and TRBJ1-1; D is unresolved. This CDR3 region has 15 residues. From germline, CDR1 is LGHNA and CDR2 YSLEER. V lost 0 bases and J 5 bases, leaving 13 bases between the germline ends. Here the CDR3 DNA reads TGCGCCAGCAGCCAAGATGCAGTCAGCCTAACTGAAGCTTTCTTT. This gives the protein CASSQDAVSLTEAFF.

DNA of the CDR3: TGTGCCAGCAGCGAGGCCGGGAGCTCCTACGAGCAGTACTTC. This codes for CASSEAGSSYEQYF. This chain connects TRBV9 to TRBJ2-7; D may be TRBD2 (6 bases). The V end lost 3 bases, the J end lost 0 bases, and 10 bases lay between the germline ends. The CDR3 contains 14 residues. Germline values: CDR1 SGDLS, CDR2 YYNGEE.

This chain uses TRBV7-9 with TRBJ2-5; 8 nucleotides match TRBD1. The CDR3 runs 15 residues. V shed 1 base, J shed 5 bases, and the junction held 6 bases outside the gene matches. Germline V gene sequence: CDR1 SEHNR, CDR2 FQNEAQ (reference sequence). As DNA, the CDR3 is TGTGCCAGCAGCTTAGATACAGGGGGTTTGGAGACCCAGTACTTC. This sequence encodes CASSLDTGGLETQYF.

The genes are TRBV15 and TRBJ2-5; no reliable D call. The length of the CDR3 is 16 residues. The germline V gene has CDR1 LNHNV and CDR2 YYDKDF (reference sequence). V lost 0 bases and J 1 base, leaving 12 bases between the germline ends. Here the CDR3 reads CATSRDARRTQETQYF. CDR3 in DNA: TGTGCCACCAGCAGAGATGCCCGACGGACCCAAGAGACCCAGTACTTC.

The V call is TRBV5-6, the J call TRBJ1-5, with D perhaps matching TRBD1 (6 bases). In germline, CDR1 is SGHDT, CDR2 YYEEEE. Trimming took 3 bases from V and 2 from J, leaving 15 bases between them. The CDR3 is 16 residues long. CDR3 loop: CASSYFSAGGNQPQHF. The CDR3 coding sequence is TGTGCCAGCAGCTACTTTAGTGCAGGGGGCAATCAGCCCCAGCATTTT.